This T cell receptor beta chain derives from a study of blood T cell repertoires in COVID-19. Study summary: Acute and convalescent COVID-19 samples came from the United States, Italy and Spain. T cells, B-cell-depleted T cells, or PBMCs provided the cDNA or gDNA that served as material.

Under the authors' procedure: Estimation of nucleated cell counts relied on the amplification of reference gene primers. Generated by immunoSEQ multiplex PCR, the TCRdb table keeps only in-frame clones and is missing some. The DNA was the basis for D and trimming; V, J and clone size are from that table. Of about 130,000 clones in the sample, approximately 85% are singletons; the top ten hold 4.3%. Unmatched junction bases numbered 8, after V lost 0 bases and J lost 6 bases. Per the germline V gene, CDR1 is SGHNT and CDR2 is YYREEE (reference sequence). This CDR3 has 17 residues. The V call is TRBV5-4, the J call TRBJ2-5; 13 bases line up with TRBD2. The specimen sequenced was peripheral blood. The sequence came from a human donor in a cohort sampled during active COVID-19. The CDR3 DNA follows: TGTGCCAGCAGCTTGGATGGACTAGCGGGGGTTCGGAAGACCCAGTACTTC. Translation: CASSLDGLAGVRKTQYF.